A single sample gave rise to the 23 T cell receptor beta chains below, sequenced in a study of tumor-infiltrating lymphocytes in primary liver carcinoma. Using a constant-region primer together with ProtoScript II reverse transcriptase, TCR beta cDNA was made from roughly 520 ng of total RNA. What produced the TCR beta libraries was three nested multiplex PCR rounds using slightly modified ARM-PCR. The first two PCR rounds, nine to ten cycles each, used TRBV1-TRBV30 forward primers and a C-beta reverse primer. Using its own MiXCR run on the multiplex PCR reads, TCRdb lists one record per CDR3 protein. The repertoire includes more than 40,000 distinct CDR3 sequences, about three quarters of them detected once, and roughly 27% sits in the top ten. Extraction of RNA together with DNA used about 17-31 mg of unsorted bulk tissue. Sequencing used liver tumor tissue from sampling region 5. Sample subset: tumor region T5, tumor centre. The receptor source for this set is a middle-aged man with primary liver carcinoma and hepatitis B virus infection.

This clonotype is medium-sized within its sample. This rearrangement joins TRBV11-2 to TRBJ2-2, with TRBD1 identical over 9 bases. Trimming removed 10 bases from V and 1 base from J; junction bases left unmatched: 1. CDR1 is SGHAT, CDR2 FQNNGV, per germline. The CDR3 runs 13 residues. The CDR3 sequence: CATGQGNTGELFF. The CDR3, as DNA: TGTGCCACGGGACAGGGGAACACCGGGGAGCTGTTTTTT.

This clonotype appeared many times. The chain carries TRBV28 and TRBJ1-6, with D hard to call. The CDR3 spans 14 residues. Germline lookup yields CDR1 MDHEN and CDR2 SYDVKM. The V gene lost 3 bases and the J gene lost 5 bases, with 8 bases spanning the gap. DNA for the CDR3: TGTGCCAGCAGTTTCAGGCAAAATAATTCACCCCTCCACTTT. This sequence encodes CASSFRQNNSPLHF.

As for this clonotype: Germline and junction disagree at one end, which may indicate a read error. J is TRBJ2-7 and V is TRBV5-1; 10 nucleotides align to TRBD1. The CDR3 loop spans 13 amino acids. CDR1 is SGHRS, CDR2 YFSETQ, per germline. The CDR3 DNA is TGCGCCAGCAGATCGGGACAGGGGTACGAGCAGTATTTC. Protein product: CASRSGQGYEQYF.

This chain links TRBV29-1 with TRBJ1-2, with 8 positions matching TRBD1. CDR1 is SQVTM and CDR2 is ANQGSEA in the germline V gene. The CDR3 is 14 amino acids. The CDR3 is CGLARTGLDAGYTF. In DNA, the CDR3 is TGCGGCCTTGCTCGGACAGGGCTTGATGCTGGCTACACCTTC.

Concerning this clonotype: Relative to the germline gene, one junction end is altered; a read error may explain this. The CDR3 reads CTSSQEVPGAASSYNERFF. The CDR3 nucleotides read TGTACCAGCAGCCAAGAAGTACCGGGCGCGGCAAGCTCCTACAATGAGCGGTTCTTC. This chain joins TRBV14 and TRBJ2-1; the D is unclear. The CDR3 is 19 amino acids. Germline CDR1 reads SGHDN; CDR2 reads FVKESK. The full variable domain, in which reference TRBV14 and TRBJ2-1 provide the parts outside the CDR3, is EAGVTQFPSHSVIEKGQTVTLRCDPISGHDNLYWYRRVMGKEIKFLLHFVKESKQDESGMPNNRFLAERTGGTYSTLKVQPAELEDSGVYFCTSSQEVPGAASSYNERFFGPGTRLTVL.

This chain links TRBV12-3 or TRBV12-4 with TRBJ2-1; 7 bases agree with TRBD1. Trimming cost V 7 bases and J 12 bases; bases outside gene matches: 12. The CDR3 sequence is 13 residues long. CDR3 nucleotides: TGTGCCAGCAACACAGGGGAAATCCATGGGCAGTTCTTC. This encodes CASNTGEIHGQFF.

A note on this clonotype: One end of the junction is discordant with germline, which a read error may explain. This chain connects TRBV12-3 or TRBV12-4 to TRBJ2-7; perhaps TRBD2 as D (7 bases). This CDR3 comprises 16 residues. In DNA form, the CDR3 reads TGTGCCAGCAGTCGGGCGGGGGCCCTATCCTCCTATGAGCAGTACTTC. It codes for CASSRAGALSSYEQYF.

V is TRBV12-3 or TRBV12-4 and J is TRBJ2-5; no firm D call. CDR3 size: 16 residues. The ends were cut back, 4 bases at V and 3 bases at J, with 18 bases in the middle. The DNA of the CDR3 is TGTGCCAGCAGTTCGAACCGACTCGTTGTGAAAGAGACCCAGTACTTC. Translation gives CASSSNRLVVKETQYF.

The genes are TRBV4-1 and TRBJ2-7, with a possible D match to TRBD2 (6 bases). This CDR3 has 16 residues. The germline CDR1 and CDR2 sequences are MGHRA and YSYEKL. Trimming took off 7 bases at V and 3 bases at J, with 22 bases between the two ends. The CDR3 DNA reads TGCGCCAGCAATCAAGAGAGGGCGGGAAGTGGCTACGAGCAGTACTTC. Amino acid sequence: CASNQERAGSGYEQYF.

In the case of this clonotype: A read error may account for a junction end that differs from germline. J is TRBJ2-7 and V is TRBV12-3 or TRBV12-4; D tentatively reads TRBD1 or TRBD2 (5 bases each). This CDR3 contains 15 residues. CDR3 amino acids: CATAPLGLLGDEHYF. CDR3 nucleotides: TGTGCCACCGCCCCGCTCGGACTGCTGGGGGATGAGCACTATTTC.

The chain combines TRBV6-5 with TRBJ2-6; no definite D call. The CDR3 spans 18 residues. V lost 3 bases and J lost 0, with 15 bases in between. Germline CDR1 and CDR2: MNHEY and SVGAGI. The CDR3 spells CASSYSRRIFSGANVLTF. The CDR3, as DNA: TGTGCCAGCAGTTATTCACGCAGGATATTCTCTGGGGCCAACGTCCTGACTTTC.

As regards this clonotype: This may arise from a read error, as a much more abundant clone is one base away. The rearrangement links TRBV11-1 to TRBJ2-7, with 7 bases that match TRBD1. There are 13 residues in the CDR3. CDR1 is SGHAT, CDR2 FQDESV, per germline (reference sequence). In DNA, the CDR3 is TGTACCAGCAGGGGGAAGCGATCCTACGAGCTGTGCTTC. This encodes CTSRGKRSYELCF.

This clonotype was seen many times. The DNA of the CDR3 is TGTGCCAGCAGTACGGCTCGACTAGCGGGAGCCAATGAGCAGTTCTTC. Amino acids: CASSTARLAGANEQFF. The V call is TRBV6-5, the J call TRBJ2-1; 12 bases are a match to TRBD2. The ends lost 5 bases at V and 6 bases at J; junction bases unmatched: 8. The CDR3 loop spans 16 amino acids. The germline CDR1 and CDR2 sequences are MNHEY and SVGAGI.

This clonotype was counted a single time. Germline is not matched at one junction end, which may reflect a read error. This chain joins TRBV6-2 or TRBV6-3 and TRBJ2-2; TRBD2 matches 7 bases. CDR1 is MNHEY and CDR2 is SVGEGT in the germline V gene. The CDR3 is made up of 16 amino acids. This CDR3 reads CASSELHGREIGELFF. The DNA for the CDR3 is TGTGCCAGCAGTGAACTTCACGGGCGGGAGATCGGGGAGCTGTTTTTC.

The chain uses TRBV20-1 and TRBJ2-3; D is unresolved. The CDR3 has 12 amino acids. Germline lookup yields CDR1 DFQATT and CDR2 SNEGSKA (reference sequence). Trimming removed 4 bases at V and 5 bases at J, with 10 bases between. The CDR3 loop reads CSAKSNGDTQYF. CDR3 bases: TGCAGTGCTAAGAGCAATGGAGATACGCAGTATTTT.

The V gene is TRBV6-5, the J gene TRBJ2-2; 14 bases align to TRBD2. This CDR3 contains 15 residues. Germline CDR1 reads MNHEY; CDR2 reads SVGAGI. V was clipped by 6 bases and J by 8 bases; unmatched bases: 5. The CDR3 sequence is CASRGTSGSLGELFF. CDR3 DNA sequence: TGTGCCAGCAGGGGGACTAGCGGGAGTCTTGGGGAGCTGTTTTTT.

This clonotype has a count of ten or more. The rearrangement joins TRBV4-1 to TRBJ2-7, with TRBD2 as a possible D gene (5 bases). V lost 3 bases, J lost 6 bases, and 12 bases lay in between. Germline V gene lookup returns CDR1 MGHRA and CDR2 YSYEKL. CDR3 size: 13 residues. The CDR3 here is CASSQEASGEQYF. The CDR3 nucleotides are TGCGCCAGCAGCCAGGAGGCCAGCGGCGAGCAGTACTTC.

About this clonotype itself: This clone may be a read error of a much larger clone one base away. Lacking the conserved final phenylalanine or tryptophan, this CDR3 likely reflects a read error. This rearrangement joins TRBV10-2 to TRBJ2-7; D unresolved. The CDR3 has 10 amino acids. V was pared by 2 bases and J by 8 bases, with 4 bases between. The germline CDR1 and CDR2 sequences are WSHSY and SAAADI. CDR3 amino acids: CASSEGKQYS. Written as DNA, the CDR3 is TGCGCCAGCAGTGAGGGCAAGCAGTACTCC.

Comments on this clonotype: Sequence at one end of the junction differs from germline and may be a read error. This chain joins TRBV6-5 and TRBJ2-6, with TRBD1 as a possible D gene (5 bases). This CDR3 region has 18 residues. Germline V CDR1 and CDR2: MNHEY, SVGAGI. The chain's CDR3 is CTSSYSGLTGTGANVLTF. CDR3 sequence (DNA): TGTACCAGCAGTTACTCGGGCCTAACGGGCACTGGGGCCAACGTCCTGACCTTC.

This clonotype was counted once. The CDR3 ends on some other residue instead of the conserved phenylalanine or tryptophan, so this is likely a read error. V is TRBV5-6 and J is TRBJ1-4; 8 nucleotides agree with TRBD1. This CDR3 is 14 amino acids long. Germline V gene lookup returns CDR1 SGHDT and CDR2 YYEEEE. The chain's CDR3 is CASNLGQGAENLFL. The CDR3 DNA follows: TGTGCCAGCAACTTGGGGCAGGGGGCAGAAAACCTGTTTTTA.

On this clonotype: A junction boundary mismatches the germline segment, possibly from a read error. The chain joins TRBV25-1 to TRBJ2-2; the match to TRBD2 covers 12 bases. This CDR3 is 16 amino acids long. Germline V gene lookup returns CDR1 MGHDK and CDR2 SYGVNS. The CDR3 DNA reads TGTGCCAGCAAAGGACTAGCGGGATGGAACACTGGGGAGCTGTTTTTT. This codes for CASKGLAGWNTGELFF.

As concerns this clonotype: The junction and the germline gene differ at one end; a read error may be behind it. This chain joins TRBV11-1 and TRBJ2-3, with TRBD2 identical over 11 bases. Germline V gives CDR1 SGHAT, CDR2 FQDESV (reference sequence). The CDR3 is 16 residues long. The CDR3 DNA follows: TGTGCCAGCAGCAAGGGACTAGCGGTTAGCACTGATATGCAGTATTTC. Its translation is CASSKGLAVSTDMQYF.

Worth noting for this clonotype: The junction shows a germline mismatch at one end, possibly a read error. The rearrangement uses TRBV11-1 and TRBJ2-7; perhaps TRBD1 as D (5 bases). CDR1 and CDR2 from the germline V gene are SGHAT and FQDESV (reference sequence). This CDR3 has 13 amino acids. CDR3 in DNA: TGTGACAGCAGCTTAGGGGAAAGCTACGAGCGGTACTTC. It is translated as CDSSLGESYERYF.